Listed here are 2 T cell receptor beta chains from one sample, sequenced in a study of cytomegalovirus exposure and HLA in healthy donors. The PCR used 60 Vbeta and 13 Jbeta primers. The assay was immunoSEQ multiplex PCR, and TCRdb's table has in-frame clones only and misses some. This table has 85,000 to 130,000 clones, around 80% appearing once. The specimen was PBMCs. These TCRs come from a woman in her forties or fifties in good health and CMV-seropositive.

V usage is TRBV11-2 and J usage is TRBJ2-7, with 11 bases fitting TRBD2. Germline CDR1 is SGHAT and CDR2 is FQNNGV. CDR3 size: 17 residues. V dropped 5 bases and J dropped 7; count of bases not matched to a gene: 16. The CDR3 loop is CASSQLAGETETGEQYF. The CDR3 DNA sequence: TGTGCCAGCAGCCAACTAGCGGGGGAGACCGAAACGGGGGAGCAGTACTTC.

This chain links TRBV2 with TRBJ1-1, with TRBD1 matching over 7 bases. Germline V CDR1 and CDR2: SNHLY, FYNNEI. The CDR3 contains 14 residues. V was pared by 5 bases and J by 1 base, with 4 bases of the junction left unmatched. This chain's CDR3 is CASSQQGTNTEAFF. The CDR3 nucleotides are TGTGCCAGCAGTCAACAGGGGACGAACACTGAAGCTTTCTTT.